Listed here are 21 T cell receptor beta chains from one sample, sequenced in a study of early stage breast cancer tumors. Only in-frame clones appear in the TCRdb table, and some are missing; sequencing was by immunoSEQ multiplex PCR. The sample carries approximately 50,000 clones, 60% to 85% recorded once. Specimen: blood. The receptors derive from a person aged 30 to 39 with breast cancer.

The J gene is TRBJ1-2, the V gene TRBV6-1; D not certain. Per the germline V gene, CDR1 is MNHNS and CDR2 is SASEGT. Between the trimmed V and J ends, which lost 7 bases and 2 bases, there was a span of 11 bases. The CDR3 totals 13 residues. CDR3 DNA: TGTGCCAGCATTACCGGACGGAACTATGGCTACACCTTC. It codes for CASITGRNYGYTF.

V and J are TRBV7-8 and TRBJ1-5; possibly TRBD1 for D (6 bases). CDR3 length: 14 amino acids. The V and J ends lost 6 bases and 0 bases respectively, with 9 bases between them. The germline V gene has CDR1 SGHVS and CDR2 FQNEAQ. The CDR3 nucleotides are TGTGCCAGCAGGCAGGGGTATAGCAATCAGCCCCAGCATTTT. Amino acids: CASRQGYSNQPQHF. The full variable domain, completed using reference TRBV7-8 and TRBJ1-5, is GAGVSQSPRYKVAKRGQDVALRCDPISGHVSLFWYQQALGQGPEFLTYFQNEAQLDKSGLPSDRFFAERPEGSVSTLKIQRTQQEDSAVYLCASRQGYSNQPQHFGDGTRLSIL.

This clone was recorded once. This chain joins TRBV19 and TRBJ1-5; no definite D call. Germline CDR1 is LNHDA and CDR2 is SQIVND (reference sequence). V lost 7 bases to trimming and J lost 4 bases, with 11 bases between them. This CDR3 contains 13 residues. Written as DNA, the CDR3 is TGTGCCAGTAAAATTGGATTAAATCAGCCCCAGCATTTT. Encoded protein: CASKIGLNQPQHF.

CDR3 nucleotide sequence: TGTGCCAGCAGTTACTCGAGATGGGACTACACCGGGGAGCTGTTTTTT. Its protein is CASSYSRWDYTGELFF. V gene TRBV6-5 combines with J gene TRBJ2-2; D might be TRBD2 (6 bases). Trimming removed 0 bases from V and 3 bases from J, with 11 bases in between. The germline V gene has CDR1 MNHEY and CDR2 SVGAGI. The CDR3 is made up of 16 amino acids.

The table lists this clone with a count of one. The chain recombines TRBV5-1 with TRBJ1-2, with 9 bases that match TRBD1. Looked up from germline, CDR1 is SGHRS and CDR2 is YFSETQ. This CDR3 spans 17 amino acids. The junction had 14 bases not matched to a gene; V was cut back by 4 bases and J by 4 bases. The CDR3, as DNA: TGCGCCAGCAGCACGGGACAGGGTTCGGGTCCCCTCTATGGCTACACCTTC. Translated, it gives CASSTGQGSGPLYGYTF.

The genes are TRBV18 and TRBJ2-2, with 7 positions matching TRBD1. Germline lookup yields CDR1 KGHSH and CDR2 LQKENI. The CDR3 runs to 16 residues. V dropped 5 bases and J dropped 1; count of bases not matched to a gene: 7. In nucleotides, the CDR3 is TGTGCCAGCTCATCTACAGGGGCCAAGAACACCGGGGAGCTGTTTTTT. Translated, it gives CASSSTGAKNTGELFF.

This chain uses TRBV27 with TRBJ2-1; 8 nucleotides agree with TRBD1. There are 14 residues in the CDR3. The V segment lost 3 bases and the J segment 9 bases; nucleotides outside the gene matches: 7. CDR1 and CDR2 (germline): MNHEY, SMNVEV (reference sequence). CDR3 coding DNA: TGTGCCAGCAGTTTCTTGCAGGGGGCCGGTGAGCAGTTCTTC. This translates into CASSFLQGAGEQFF.

The J gene is TRBJ2-1, the V gene TRBV7-9; perhaps TRBD2 as D (6 bases). This CDR3 has 14 amino acids. Germline V gives CDR1 SEHNR, CDR2 FQNEAQ (reference sequence). Trimming stripped 6 bases from V and 0 bases from J, with 9 bases between. For the CDR3, the DNA is TGTGCCAGCAGTGGGACTTTCTCCTACAATGAGCAGTTCTTC. This translates into CASSGTFSYNEQFF.

The rearrangement joins TRBV29-1 to TRBJ1-1; D gene ambiguous. The CDR3 totals 14 residues. V lost 2 bases, J lost 5 bases, and 15 bases lay in between. Germline assignment: CDR1 SQVTM and CDR2 ANQGSEA. The CDR3 DNA is TGCAGCGTTGAATCCCGGAGGAGGGCTACTGAAGCTTTCTTT. Translation gives CSVESRRRATEAFF.

The rearrangement uses TRBV2 and TRBJ2-1; D is unresolved. Per the germline V gene, CDR1 is SNHLY and CDR2 is FYNNEI. There are 13 residues in the CDR3. Deletions cut 1 base from V and 10 bases from J, with 11 bases between. The CDR3 is CASSEGIVGEQFF. CDR3 sequence (DNA): TGTGCCAGCAGTGAAGGGATTGTTGGGGAGCAGTTCTTC.

This clone is categorized as medium-sized. This sample includes further DNA sequences coding for the same CDR3. J is TRBJ2-1 and V is TRBV29-1; the D is unclear. V was trimmed by 1 base and J by 4 bases, leaving 2 bases between them. Germline V gene lookup returns CDR1 SQVTM and CDR2 ANQGSEA. CDR3 size: 11 residues. The CDR3 DNA reads as TGCAGCGTTGAAGTGTACAATGAGCAGTTCTTC. Encoded protein: CSVEVYNEQFF.

The J gene is TRBJ2-1, the V gene TRBV6-6, with D maybe TRBD2 (5 bases). Trimming took off 10 bases at V and 7 bases at J, with 17 bases between the two ends. The CDR3 length is 13 residues. Germline CDR1 is MNHNY and CDR2 is SVGAGI (reference sequence). CDR3 protein: CATGLGQLNEQFF. The CDR3 nucleotides read TGTGCCACGGGGTTGGGCCAGCTAAATGAGCAGTTCTTC.

This clone turned up a few times. V usage is TRBV5-8 and J usage is TRBJ2-7; tentatively, D is TRBD1 or TRBD2 (5 bases each). The V and J ends lost 3 bases and 2 bases respectively, with 12 bases between them. This CDR3 comprises 14 residues. The germline gives CDR1 SGHTS, CDR2 YDEGEE. This CDR3 is CASSSQGVAYEQYF. As DNA, the CDR3 is TGTGCCAGCAGCTCGCAGGGAGTAGCCTACGAGCAGTACTTC.

The genes are TRBV18 and TRBJ2-7; 11 nucleotides agree with TRBD2. V gave up 2 bases and J gave up 6 bases; unmatched junction bases: 6. CDR3 length equals 15 residues. The germline CDR1 and CDR2 sequences are KGHSH and LQKENI. CDR3: CASSPTSGSATEQYF. DNA of the CDR3: TGTGCCAGCTCACCAACTAGCGGGAGCGCGACCGAGCAGTACTTC.

The chain links TRBV7-9 to TRBJ2-3, with D possibly being TRBD2 (6 bases). The ends were cut back, 1 base at V and 0 bases at J, with 8 bases in the middle. The CDR3 runs 15 residues. Germline-derived CDR1 and CDR2 are SEHNR and FQNEAQ (reference sequence). CDR3 protein: CASSLEGGSTDTQYF. CDR3 nucleotides: TGTGCCAGCAGCTTAGAGGGAGGTAGCACAGATACGCAGTATTTT.

The V call is TRBV9, the J call TRBJ2-5; TRBD2 matches at 12 bases. This CDR3 has 17 amino acids. V lost 4 bases to trimming and J lost 5 bases; unmatched junction nucleotides: 12. Germline CDR1 SGDLS, CDR2 YYNGEE. CDR3 residues: CASSPGELAGGSETQYF. The DNA of the CDR3 is TGTGCCAGCAGCCCGGGGGAACTAGCGGGAGGTAGCGAGACCCAGTACTTC.

The rearrangement links TRBV9 to TRBJ2-5, with D possibly TRBD2 on 5 matching bases. The CDR3 has 15 amino acids. CDR1 and CDR2 from the germline V gene are SGDLS and YYNGEE. Deletions cut 4 bases from V and 0 bases from J, with 13 bases between. The CDR3 DNA follows: TGTGCCAGCAGCCCACAAGGGAGCGACCAAGAGACCCAGTACTTC. The encoded protein is CASSPQGSDQETQYF.

V and J are TRBV2 and TRBJ1-5, with D possibly matching TRBD1 (6 bases). This CDR3 is 14 amino acids long. V was trimmed by 3 bases and J by 7 bases, leaving 13 bases between them. Per germline, CDR1 SNHLY and CDR2 FYNNEI. The CDR3 loop is CASSDRGVKQPQHF. The DNA of the CDR3 is TGTGCCAGCAGTGACAGGGGAGTTAAGCAGCCCCAGCATTTT.

This clone was seen a handful of times. This sequence joins TRBV19 and TRBJ1-1; D is perhaps TRBD1 (5 bases). V was trimmed by 10 bases and J by 0 bases, leaving 12 bases between them. The germline V gene has CDR1 LNHDA and CDR2 SQIVND (reference sequence). This CDR3 region has 13 residues. The CDR3 reads CATGQVMNTEAFF. The CDR3 DNA is TGTGCCACCGGACAAGTCATGAACACTGAAGCTTTCTTT.

The J gene is TRBJ2-7, the V gene TRBV2, with unresolved D. V dropped 6 bases and J dropped 3 bases, with 18 bases sitting between them. Germline V lookup: CDR1 SNHLY, CDR2 FYNNEI. The CDR3 runs 15 residues. The DNA for the CDR3 is TGTGCCAGCAGGGTCGATCGCTTTTCGAGCTACGAGCAGTACTTC. This sequence encodes CASRVDRFSSYEQYF.

The chain has TRBV30 and TRBJ2-7; 10 bases fit TRBD2. V shed 4 bases and J 9 bases; nucleotides not matched to a gene: 6. The CDR3 totals 12 residues. CDR1 GTSNPN and CDR2 SVGIG come from the germline V gene (reference sequence). CDR3: CAWTLAGPWQYF. The CDR3 DNA is TGTGCCTGGACACTAGCGGGACCGTGGCAGTACTTC. Together with reference TRBV30 and TRBJ2-7, the CDR3 gives the full variable domain: SQTIHQWPATLVQPVGSPLSLECTVEGTSNPNLYWYRQAAGRGLQLLFYSVGIGQISSEVPQNLSASRPQDRQFILSSKKLLLSDSGFYLCAWTLAGPWQYFGPGTRLTVT.